This TCR beta chain was observed in a study of blood T cells in healthy people across ages (dated by TCRdb to the mid-2010s). Background for the entire study: Template switching captured roughly one uniquely barcoded TCR beta cDNA molecule per two T cells in model experiments. For two donors (one aged 18 to 30 and one aged 80 or older), the study analyzed two additional independent replicas of 1 million unique cDNA reads from the same blood draw. Donors of different ages were randomly distributed across sequencing lanes to avoid experimental bias. Age-related changes in TCR beta repertoire diversity were measured in the study by deep sequencing normalized with unique cDNA molecular identifiers. Donors were grouped into four age groups: young (average approximately 15 years), middle-aged (approximately 41), aged (roughly 62) and long-lived (roughly 80).

This clonotype was detected only a few times. The antigen this receptor binds is unknown. Base qualities are not at hand, and no much larger clone is one base apart. Donors were 39 systemically healthy Caucasian individuals from Russia aged 6 to 90 years. Each donor gave about 9.7 milliliters of peripheral blood, drawn into EDTA-treated Vacutainer tubes. PBMCs were isolated by Ficoll-Paque density-gradient centrifugation, with at least 6.5 million obtained per sample. Trizol reagent was used to extract total RNA from PBMCs, with at least 6 micrograms per sample. The percentages of naive CD45RAhigh/CD27high T cells were determined by flow cytometry on a PBMC aliquot from every donor. Beyond this particular receptor, the publication reports: Observed TCR beta diversity correlated strongly with the percentage of naive T cells measured by flow cytometry. Because the CMV infection status of the donors was unknown, age-related changes in expanded clonotypes may potentially have been confounded. Compared with the aged group, the long-lived group had more naive CD4+ T cells, fewer expanded clones and increased TCR diversity, a pattern suggesting age selection. Estimates of total diversity based on one million sequenced T cells were considered lower bounds and underestimates. Observed TCR beta diversity per million T cells fell roughly linearly with age, and a significant reduction was already apparent by age roughly 40. Since profiling was done on bulk unsorted PBMCs, naive and antigen-experienced compartments could not be conclusively compared.

The library was generated by 5' RACE. For sequencing, an Illumina HiSeq 2500 was employed. A second PCR of about 6 to 11 cycles was performed with a sample-barcoded 5' primer and a J-beta primer mix. A unique molecular identifier was introduced onto each TCR beta cDNA molecule by a template-switch 5' adaptor carrying 12 random nucleotides. Each sample yielded at least 2.5 million CDR3-containing paired-end reads. All of the RNA was converted into first-strand cDNA using the Mint cDNA synthesis kit, with a TRBC-specific oligonucleotide serving as the primer. Following uracil-DNA glycosylase treatment, all cDNA underwent a first 18-cycle PCR with the universal primers M1SS and BC2_uni_R. Per the authors' processing: Normalization of each sample was performed by random selection of 1 million high-quality reads, each carrying a distinct molecular identifier. Instead of being binned into consensus sequences, reads that shared molecular identifiers were thrown out. MiTCR, run with a Q25 quality threshold and the strictest error-elimination algorithm, handled CDR3 identification, clonotype clustering and error correction. A nonparametric unseen species model using Euler transformation provided a lower-bound estimate of total TCR beta diversity. The public sequencing data were trimmed at Q25 with fastp and processed into clonotypes with MiXCR by TCRdb, which kept only in-frame beta chains. Entries that share a CDR3 protein sequence are merged under the most common genes and DNA. The V and J calls shown here were made by TCRdb, not taken from the authors' results. The sample includes fewer than 700,000 distinct CDR3 sequences, with 35% to 50% observed a single time. The top ten constitute about 32% of the sample.

Input material: blood. This sequence was found in a man older than 75 in good health.

The CDR3 sequence is CSASSVRGGYEQYF. DNA sequence: TGCAGTGCTAGTTCGGTCAGAGGAGGCTACGAGCAGTACTTC. Rearrangement joined TRBV20-1 to TRBJ2-7, and TRBD2 may be the D gene, going by 5 matching bases. Trimming takes 3 bases from V and 3 bases from J, and the germline ends sit 15 bases apart. CDR1 and CDR2, looked up from the germline V gene (reference sequence), are DFQATT and SNEGSKA. The CDR3, cysteine through phenylalanine, is 14 amino acids long. Only CDR3 DNA remains: 42 bases, in frame from the first base.